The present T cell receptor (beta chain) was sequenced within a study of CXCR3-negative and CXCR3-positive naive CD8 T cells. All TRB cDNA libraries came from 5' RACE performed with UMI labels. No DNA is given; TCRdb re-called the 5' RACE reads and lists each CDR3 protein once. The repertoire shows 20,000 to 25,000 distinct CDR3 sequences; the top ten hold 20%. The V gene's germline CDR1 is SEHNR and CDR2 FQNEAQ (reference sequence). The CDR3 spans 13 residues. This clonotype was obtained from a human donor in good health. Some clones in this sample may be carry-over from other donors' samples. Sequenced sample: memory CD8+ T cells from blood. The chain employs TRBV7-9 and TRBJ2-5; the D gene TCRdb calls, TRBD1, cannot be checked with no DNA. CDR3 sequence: CASSDPGDETQYF.